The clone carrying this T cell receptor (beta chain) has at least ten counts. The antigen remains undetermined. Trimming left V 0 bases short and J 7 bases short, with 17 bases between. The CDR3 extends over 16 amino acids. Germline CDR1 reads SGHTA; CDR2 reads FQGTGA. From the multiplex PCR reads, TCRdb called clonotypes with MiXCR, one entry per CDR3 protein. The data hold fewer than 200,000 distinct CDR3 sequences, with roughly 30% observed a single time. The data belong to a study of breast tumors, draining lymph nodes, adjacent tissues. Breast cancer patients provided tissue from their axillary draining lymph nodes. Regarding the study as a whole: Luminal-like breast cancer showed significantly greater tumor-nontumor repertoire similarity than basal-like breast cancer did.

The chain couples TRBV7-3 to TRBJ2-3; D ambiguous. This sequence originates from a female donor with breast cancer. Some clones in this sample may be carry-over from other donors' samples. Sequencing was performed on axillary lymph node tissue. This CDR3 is CASSLTSRSGKNTQYF. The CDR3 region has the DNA TGTGCCAGCAGCTTAACGTCGAGGAGTGGAAAGAATACGCAGTATTTT.